The T cell receptor beta chain described here comes from a study of CD8 T cells in ankylosing spondylitis. Study-level results: Peripheral blood held disease-linked clones only at relatively low frequency, and these were CD8+. Within matched ankylosing spondylitis synovial fluid, disease-linked clones were reportedly significantly enriched. What seemed typical of ankylosing spondylitis blood was a TCR beta motif built from about 8 highly homologous variants.

This clonotype was seen at least ten times. Its antigen is unidentified. Germline CDR1 reads MNHNS; CDR2 reads SASEGT. The length of the CDR3 is 15 residues. Trimming removed 4 bases from V and 3 bases from J; junction bases left unmatched: 5. As the method for making TCR beta libraries, quantitative 5'-RACE with molecular barcodes was used. TCRdb re-derived calls from the 5' RACE reads in MiXCR, one entry per CDR3 protein. This sample has hundreds of thousands of distinct CDR3 sequences, with roughly 13% found just once. Sequencing used blood, either unsorted or a sorted T cell fraction (not recorded which). This TCR derives from a male donor with ankylosing spondylitis. The chain joins TRBV6-1 to TRBJ1-2; TRBD1 aligns across 10 bases. In DNA form, the CDR3 reads TGTGCCAGCAGTGCCCGACAGGGGGCTTACTATGGCTACACCTTC. It specifies CASSARQGAYYGYTF.